This TCR beta chain stems from a study of blood T cells in healthy people across ages. Each sample used at least 6 million PBMCs. A J-beta primer mix and a sample-barcoded 5' primer were used in a second PCR of roughly 7 to 12 cycles. Each cDNA molecule was tagged by a template-switch adaptor that had 12 random nucleotides. TCRdb analysed the 5' RACE reads with MiXCR anew, one entry per CDR3 protein. The sample includes hundreds of thousands of distinct CDR3 sequences, under 30% of them seen just once. Germline V gene sequence: CDR1 SGHKS, CDR2 YYEKEE (reference sequence). V lost 0 bases, J lost 11 bases, and 20 bases lay in between. This CDR3 has 16 amino acids.

The chain recombines TRBV5-5 with TRBJ1-4; possibly TRBD1 for D (6 bases). This receptor was obtained from a woman aged 80 or over in good health. Material for sequencing was blood. CDR3 residues: CASSLGRGTRSMKLFF. The CDR3 nucleotides read TGTGCCAGCAGCTTGGGGCGGGGGACACGGAGCATGAAACTGTTTTTT.